This TCR beta chain was obtained from a study of blood T cells in healthy people across ages. About the research overall: Template switching captured about one barcoded beta molecule per two T cells. Study-level results: Estimates of total diversity, which came from one million sequenced T cells, were considered to be underestimates. The fall in TCR beta diversity per million T cells was roughly linear with age.

Then a second PCR, running about 7 to 11 cycles, was carried out with a sample-barcoded 5' primer and a J-beta primer mix. Each CDR3 protein gets one entry after TCRdb re-called the 5' RACE reads with MiXCR. Of fewer than 2,000,000 distinct CDR3 sequences detected, 34% appear once; the ten largest clones hold approximately 10%. For this clonotype: What it binds is unknown.

Germline V lookup: CDR1 SQVTM, CDR2 ANQGSEA. Deletions cut 3 bases from V and 0 bases from J, with 8 bases between. This CDR3 comprises 13 residues. RNA extraction gave at least 5 micrograms of total RNA per sample. The sample taken for sequencing was blood. The receptor was isolated from a woman in her thirties in good health. V is TRBV29-1 and J is TRBJ1-2; D uncertain. The CDR3 DNA sequence: TGCAGCGTTGATTGGGTAGCTAACTATGGCTACACCTTC. Translation gives CSVDWVANYGYTF.